A single sample is the source of the 14 T cell receptor beta chains below, sequenced in a study of identical twins (dated by TCRdb to about 2016). The method was 5' RACE. Sequenced on an Illumina HiSeq 2000. The public reads were reprocessed in TCRdb via fastp at Q25 and MiXCR, keeping in-frame beta chains. Rows with a matching CDR3 protein are joined into one entry that keeps the most common DNA and genes. The sample table lists 700,000 to 950,000 distinct CDR3 sequences, 9% to 15% of them with a count of one. About 1.5% of the sample belongs to the ten largest clones. These same data were also listed under a study on yellow fever vaccine responses in identical twins.

Sequencing used PBMCs. These receptors all come from a woman between 18 and 30 years old in good health.

In its sample, this clonotype was seen a few times. The rearrangement links TRBV27 to TRBJ2-1; the D gene could be TRBD1 or TRBD2 (5 bases each). CDR3 length equals 15 residues. Germline lookup yields CDR1 MNHEY and CDR2 SMNVEV (reference sequence). Trimming stripped 7 bases from V and 7 bases from J, with 20 bases between. CDR3 DNA sequence: TGTGCCAGCATGGGAACCGGGACGAGAAGAAATGAGCAGTTCTTC. Amino acids: CASMGTGTRRNEQFF.

The gene calls are TRBV28 and TRBJ2-5, with a possible D match to TRBD1 (6 bases). The CDR3 is 14 residues long. The germline CDR1 and CDR2 sequences are MDHEN and SYDVKM. Deletions cut 10 bases from V and 5 bases from J, with 20 bases between. CDR3 loop: CAITTGSAGETQYF. CDR3 bases: TGTGCCATTACCACAGGGTCAGCTGGTGAGACCCAGTACTTC. The entire variable domain, with the rest obtained from reference TRBV28 and TRBJ2-5, is as follows: DVKVTQSSRYLVKRTGEKVFLECVQDMDHENMFWYRQDPGLGLRLIYFSYDVKMKEKGDIPEGYSVSREKKERFSLILESASTNQTSMYLCAITTGSAGETQYFGPGTRLLVL.

The rearrangement uses TRBV12-3 or TRBV12-4 and TRBJ1-6, with TRBD1 matching over 9 bases. The J segment lost 8 bases and the V segment lost 2 bases, leaving 1 base of the junction unmatched. The CDR3 is made up of 14 amino acids. In DNA, the CDR3 is TGTGCCAGCAGTTTATGGGACAGGGATTCACCCCTCCACTTT. This encodes CASSLWDRDSPLHF.

This clonotype has ten or more counts. The chain combines TRBV12-3 or TRBV12-4 with TRBJ2-1; tentative D call: TRBD2 (6 bases). V was trimmed by 6 bases and J by 8 bases, leaving 17 bases between them. CDR3 length: 14 amino acids. CDR3 sequence: CASRPMGLPDEQFF. CDR3 bases: TGTGCCAGCAGACCTATGGGACTTCCCGATGAGCAGTTCTTC.

In this sample, this clonotype turned up a few times. This chain joins TRBV4-1 and TRBJ1-1; no reliable D call. Germline CDR1 reads MGHRA; CDR2 reads YSYEKL. The CDR3 is made up of 14 amino acids. Trimming removed 4 bases at V and 6 bases at J, with 15 bases between. In DNA, the CDR3 is TGCGCCAGCAGCCTACCGGTGAGAAGGCCTGAAGCTTTCTTT. Translation gives CASSLPVRRPEAFF.

J is TRBJ2-7 and V is TRBV3-1; 7 bases are a match to TRBD1. Germline V gives CDR1 LGHDT, CDR2 YNNKEL (reference sequence). Germline trimming cut 3 bases from V and 3 bases from J; bases unmatched to any gene: 11. The CDR3 covers 16 residues. CDR3 nucleotide sequence: TGTGCCAGCAGCCAGGCCATCCGGGACAGTCACTACGAGCAGTACTTC. Encoded protein: CASSQAIRDSHYEQYF.

The chain joins TRBV10-3 to TRBJ2-2; 11 nucleotides agree with TRBD2. The germline CDR1 and CDR2 sequences are ENHRY and SYGVKD. V dropped 5 bases and J dropped 7; count of bases not matched to a gene: 6. The CDR3 is made up of 15 amino acids. The CDR3 bases are TGTGCCATCAGTACTAGCGGGGGAAAAGGCGGGGAGCTGTTTTTT. This codes for CAISTSGGKGGELFF.

This clonotype showed up many times. The J gene is TRBJ2-1, the V gene TRBV28; D gene ambiguous. This CDR3 comprises 15 residues. Trimming removed 4 bases at V and 7 bases at J, with 17 bases between. Germline CDR1 and CDR2: MDHEN and SYDVKM. Here the CDR3 DNA reads TGTGCCAGCAGTTCCACGTTGGAGATTCGGAATGAGCAGTTCTTC. Encoded protein: CASSSTLEIRNEQFF.

The CDR3 here is CASSPQGSSYEQYV. DNA of the CDR3: TGTGCCAGCTCACCACAGGGTAGCTCCTACGAGCAGTACGTC. V and J are TRBV18 and TRBJ2-7; D unresolved. CDR1 and CDR2 from the germline V gene are KGHSH and LQKENI. Trimming pared 1 base from V and 0 bases from J, leaving 7 bases between. The CDR3 runs to 14 residues.

The chain carries TRBV18 and TRBJ1-3; D gene ambiguous. The V end was cut by 2 bases, the J end by 6 bases, with 14 bases between. Germline V gene data show CDR1 as KGHSH and CDR2 as LQKENI. This CDR3 is built from 15 residues. CDR3 coding DNA: TGTGCCAGCTCACCAGGGAGCCTCCCCCCAAACACCATATATTTT. Protein product: CASSPGSLPPNTIYF. Full variable domain (rest looked up from reference TRBV18 and TRBJ1-3): NAGVMQNPRHLVRRRGQEARLRCSPMKGHSHVYWYRQLPEEGLKFMVYLQKENIIDESGMPKERFSAEFPKEGPSILRIQQVVRGDSAAYFCASSPGSLPPNTIYFGEGSWLTVV.

This clonotype turned up a few times. The chain's CDR3 is CASSSRQGVYNEQFF. The CDR3 DNA sequence: TGTGCCAGCAGCTCTAGACAGGGGGTCTACAATGAGCAGTTCTTC. The rearrangement uses TRBV7-9 and TRBJ2-1, with TRBD1 identical over 9 bases. The CDR3 sequence is 15 residues long. J lost 3 bases, V lost 4 bases, and 4 bases had no gene match. Germline V gene sequence: CDR1 SEHNR, CDR2 FQNEAQ (reference sequence). The full variable domain, in which reference TRBV7-9 and TRBJ2-1 provide the parts outside the CDR3, is DTGVSQNPRHKITKRGQNVTFRCDPISEHNRLYWYRQTLGQGPEFLTYFQNEAQLEKSRLLSDRFSAERPKGSFSTLEIQRTEQGDSAMYLCASSSRQGVYNEQFFGPGTRLTVL.

The V call is TRBV12-3 or TRBV12-4, the J call TRBJ2-5, with TRBD1 matching over 9 bases. The CDR3 loop spans 14 amino acids. After removal of 6 bases from V and 2 bases from J, the junction contained 4 bases not matched to a gene. CDR3: CASRPGTGQETQYF. CDR3 coding DNA: TGTGCCAGCAGACCCGGGACAGGGCAAGAGACCCAGTACTTC.

This clonotype was picked up a small number of times. The chain recombines TRBV7-6 with TRBJ2-3; D might be TRBD1 or TRBD2, each matching 5 bases. Germline loops: CDR1 SGHVS, CDR2 FNYEAQ. The CDR3 is 13 residues long. Trimming stripped 4 bases from V and 8 bases from J, with 13 bases between. Here the CDR3 reads CASSSGLQGTQYF. DNA for the CDR3: TGTGCCAGCAGCTCCGGACTGCAGGGTACGCAGTATTTT.

This clonotype was recorded a few times. The gene calls are TRBV5-1 and TRBJ1-2; 8 bases are a match to TRBD1. This CDR3 is built from 17 residues. Germline loops: CDR1 SGHRS, CDR2 YFSETQ. Losses at the gene ends were 4 bases for V and 8 bases for J; bases not matched to a gene: 19. Written as DNA, the CDR3 is TGCGCCAGCAGCAACCCCTTAGGGGACAGGACCCTAGGAGGCTACACCTTC. Translating gives CASSNPLGDRTLGGYTF.